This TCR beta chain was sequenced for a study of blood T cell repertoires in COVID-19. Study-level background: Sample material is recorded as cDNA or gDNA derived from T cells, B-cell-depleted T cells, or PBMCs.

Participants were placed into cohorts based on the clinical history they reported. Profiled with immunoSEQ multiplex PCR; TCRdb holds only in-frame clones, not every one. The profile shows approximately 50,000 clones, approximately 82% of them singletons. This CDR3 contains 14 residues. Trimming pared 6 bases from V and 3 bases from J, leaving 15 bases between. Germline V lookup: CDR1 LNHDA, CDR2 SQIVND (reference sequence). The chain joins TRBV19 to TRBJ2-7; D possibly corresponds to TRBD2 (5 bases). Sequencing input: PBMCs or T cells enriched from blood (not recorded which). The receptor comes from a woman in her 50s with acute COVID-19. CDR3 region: CASRGTQRNYEQYF. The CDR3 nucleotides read TGTGCCAGTAGAGGCACCCAGCGGAACTACGAGCAGTACTTC.